This T cell receptor (beta chain) was recorded in a study of response to subunit inactivated influenza vaccine. Overall study results and limits: Each seasonal influenza vaccination, the authors suggested, recruits few new T cells.

TCRdb reprocessed the RT-PCR reads via MiXCR and lists one record per CDR3 protein. The sample has about 500,000 distinct CDR3 sequences; 16% are singletons. The length of the CDR3 is 14 residues. V lost 6 bases, J lost 7 bases, and 13 bases lay in between. Looked up from germline, CDR1 is SGHVS and CDR2 is FQNEAQ. Concerning this clonotype: Antigen: not known.

The material sequenced was CD4+ T cells sorted from PBMCs, taken approximately 25 months after vaccination. This TCR was sampled from a man aged 50 to 75 who received an inactivated influenza vaccine. V usage is TRBV7-8 and J usage is TRBJ1-6; D gene ambiguous. Here the CDR3 DNA reads TGTGCCAGCAGTCCGTCCGAAAAGAATTCACCCCTCCACTTT. Its protein product is CASSPSEKNSPLHF.